This T cell receptor beta chain was sequenced in a study of T cell responses to AZD1222 COVID-19 vaccine. The wider study: Pooled samples include second doses given at about 4 or 12 weeks. Study-wide results and caveats: Spike was spanned by vaccine-associated CD4 TCRs, with dominance at 160-218 and 743-854. The donor cohort was predominantly white British with a female majority, and clonal diversity may have been underestimated.

The germline gives CDR1 SGHVS, CDR2 FQNEAQ. The CDR3 is 13 residues long. The germline V and J ends were trimmed by 3 bases and 1 base, with 6 bases remaining between them. Generated by immunoSEQ multiplex PCR, the TCRdb table keeps only in-frame clones and is missing some. The data show 90,000 to 110,000 clones, around 90% seen once. In the case of this clone: Antigen specificity is unknown.

The chain employs TRBV7-8 and TRBJ2-5, with no clear D. This clonotype originated in an adult in good health. The sample in question was peripheral blood, obtained on day 0 of AZD1222 vaccination. Written as DNA, the CDR3 is TGTGCCAGCAGCTTTGGCATCCAAGAGACCCAGTACTTC. Translated: CASSFGIQETQYF. The full variable domain, completed using reference TRBV7-8 and TRBJ2-5, is GAGVSQSPRYKVAKRGQDVALRCDPISGHVSLFWYQQALGQGPEFLTYFQNEAQLDKSGLPSDRFFAERPEGSVSTLKIQRTQQEDSAVYLCASSFGIQETQYFGPGTRLLVL.